This TCR beta chain came from a study of blood T cell repertoires in COVID-19. Study background: COVID-19 samples from acute and convalescent phases originated in the United States, Italy and Spain. T cells, B-cell-depleted T cells, or PBMCs supplied cDNA or gDNA.

Methods used by the authors: The assay estimated nucleated cells by amplifying reference gene primers. Measured with immunoSEQ multiplex PCR; TCRdb has only the in-frame clones, and not every one. The V and J calls and clone size are taken from that table; D and trimming were inferred from the DNA. The sample comprises a few hundred thousand clones, roughly 80% of which are singletons, and about 10% rests with the top ten. The sequence came from a woman aged 80 or over with acute or convalescent COVID-19. Sequenced material: peripheral blood.

The CDR3 nucleotides are TGTGCCAGCAGCCAAGCGGGATACACCGGGGAGCTGTTTTTT. This encodes CASSQAGYTGELFF. This rearrangement joins TRBV3-1 (or the pseudogene TRBV3-2) to TRBJ2-2; D may be TRBD2 (5 bases). This CDR3 is built from 14 residues. V was trimmed by 1 base and J by 3 bases, leaving 6 bases between them. The germline V gene encodes CDR1 LGHDT and CDR2 YNNKEL (reference sequence).